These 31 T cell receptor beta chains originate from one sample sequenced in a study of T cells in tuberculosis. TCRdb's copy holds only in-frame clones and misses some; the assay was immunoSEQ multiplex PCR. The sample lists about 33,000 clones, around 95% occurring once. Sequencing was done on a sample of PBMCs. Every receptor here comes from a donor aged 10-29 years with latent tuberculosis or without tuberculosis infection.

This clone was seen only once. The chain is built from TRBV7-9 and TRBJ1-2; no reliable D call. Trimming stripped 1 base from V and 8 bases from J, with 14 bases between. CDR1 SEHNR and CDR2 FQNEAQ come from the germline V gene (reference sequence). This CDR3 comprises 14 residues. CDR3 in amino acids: CASSLVGPTWGYTF. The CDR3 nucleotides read TGTGCCAGCAGCTTAGTGGGCCCCACCTGGGGCTACACCTTC.

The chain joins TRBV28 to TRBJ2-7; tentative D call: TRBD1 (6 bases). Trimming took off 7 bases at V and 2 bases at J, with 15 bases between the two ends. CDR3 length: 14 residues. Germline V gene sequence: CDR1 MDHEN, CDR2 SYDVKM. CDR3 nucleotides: TGTGCCAGCAACCGTGACAGGCCGCCCTACGAGCAGTACTTC. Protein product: CASNRDRPPYEQYF.

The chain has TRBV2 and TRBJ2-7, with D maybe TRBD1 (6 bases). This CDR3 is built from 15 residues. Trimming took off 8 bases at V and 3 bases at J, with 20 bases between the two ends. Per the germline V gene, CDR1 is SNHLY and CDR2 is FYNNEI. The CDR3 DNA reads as TGTGCCAGCGAGTACCGGGACATCGGCGTCTACGAGCAGTACTTC. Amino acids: CASEYRDIGVYEQYF.

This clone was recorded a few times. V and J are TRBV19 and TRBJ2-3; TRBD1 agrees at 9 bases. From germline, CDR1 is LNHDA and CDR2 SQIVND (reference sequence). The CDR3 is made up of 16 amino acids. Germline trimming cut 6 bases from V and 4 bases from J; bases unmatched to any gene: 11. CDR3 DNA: TGTGCCAGTAGCATAACACCGGGACAGGGTGCAGATACGCAGTATTTT. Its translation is CASSITPGQGADTQYF. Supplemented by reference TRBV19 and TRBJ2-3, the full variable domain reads DGGITQSPKYLFRKEGQNVTLSCEQNLNHDAMYWYRQDPGQGLRLIYYSQIVNDFQKGDIAEGYSVSREKKESFPLTVTSAQKNPTAFYLCASSITPGQGADTQYFGPGTRLTVL.

In DNA, the CDR3 is TGCGCCAGCAGTGACAGCGGGGGGGCCGATACGCAGTATTTT. Amino acid sequence: CASSDSGGADTQYF. This chain connects TRBV10-1 to TRBJ2-3; 10 bases are a match to TRBD2. The length of the CDR3 is 14 residues. The V segment lost 3 bases and the J segment 6 bases; nucleotides outside the gene matches: 3. CDR1 is WNHNN and CDR2 is SYGVQD in the germline V gene (reference sequence).

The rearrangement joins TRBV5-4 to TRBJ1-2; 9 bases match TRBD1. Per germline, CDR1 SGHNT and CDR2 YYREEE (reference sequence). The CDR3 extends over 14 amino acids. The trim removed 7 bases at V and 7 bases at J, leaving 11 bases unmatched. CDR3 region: CASEPFTGGFGYTF. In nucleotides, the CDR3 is TGTGCCAGCGAACCCTTTACAGGGGGCTTTGGCTACACCTTC.

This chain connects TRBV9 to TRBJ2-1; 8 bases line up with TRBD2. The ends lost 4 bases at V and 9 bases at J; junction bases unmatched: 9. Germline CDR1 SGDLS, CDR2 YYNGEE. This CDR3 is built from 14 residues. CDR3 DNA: TGTGCCAGCAGCTTCGACGGGGGGGCCGGTGAGCAGTTCTTC. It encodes CASSFDGGAGEQFF.

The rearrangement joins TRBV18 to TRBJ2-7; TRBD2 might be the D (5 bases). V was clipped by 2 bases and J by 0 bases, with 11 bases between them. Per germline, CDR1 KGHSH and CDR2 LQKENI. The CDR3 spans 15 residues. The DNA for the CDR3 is TGTGCCAGCTCACCAGAGGGCCGTCTCTCCTACGAGCAGTACTTC. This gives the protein CASSPEGRLSYEQYF.

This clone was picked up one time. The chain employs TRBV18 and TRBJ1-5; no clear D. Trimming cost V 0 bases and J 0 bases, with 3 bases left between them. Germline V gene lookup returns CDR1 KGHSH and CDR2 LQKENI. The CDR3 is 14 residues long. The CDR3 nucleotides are TGTGCCAGCTCACCACCTTATAGCAATCAGCCCCAGCATTTT. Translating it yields CASSPPYSNQPQHF. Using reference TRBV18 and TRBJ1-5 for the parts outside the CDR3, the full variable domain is NAGVMQNPRHLVRRRGQEARLRCSPMKGHSHVYWYRQLPEEGLKFMVYLQKENIIDESGMPKERFSAEFPKEGPSILRIQQVVRGDSAAYFCASSPPYSNQPQHFGDGTRLSIL.

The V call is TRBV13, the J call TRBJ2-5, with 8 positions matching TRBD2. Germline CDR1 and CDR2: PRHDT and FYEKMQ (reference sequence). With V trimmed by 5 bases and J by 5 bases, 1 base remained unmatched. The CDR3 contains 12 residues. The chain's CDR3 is CASSRGGETQYF. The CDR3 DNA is TGTGCCAGCAGCCGCGGGGGGGAGACCCAGTACTTC.

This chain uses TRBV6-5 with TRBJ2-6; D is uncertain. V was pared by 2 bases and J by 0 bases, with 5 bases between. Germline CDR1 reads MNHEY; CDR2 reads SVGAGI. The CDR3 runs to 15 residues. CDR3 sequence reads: CASSYANSGANVLTF. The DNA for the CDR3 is TGTGCCAGCAGTTACGCGAACTCTGGGGCCAACGTCCTGACTTTC.

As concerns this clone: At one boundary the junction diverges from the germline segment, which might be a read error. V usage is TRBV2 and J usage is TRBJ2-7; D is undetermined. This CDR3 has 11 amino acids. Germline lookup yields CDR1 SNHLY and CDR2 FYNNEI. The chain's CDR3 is CASSEKERPSF. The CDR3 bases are TGTGCCAGCAGTGAAAAGGAGAGGCCCAGCTTC. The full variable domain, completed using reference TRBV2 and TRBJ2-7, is EPEVTQTPSHQVTQMGQEVILRCVPISNHLYFYWYRQILGQKVEFLVSFYNNEISEKSEIFDDQFSVERPDGSNFTLKIRSTKLEDSAMYFCASSEKERPSFGPGTRLTVT.

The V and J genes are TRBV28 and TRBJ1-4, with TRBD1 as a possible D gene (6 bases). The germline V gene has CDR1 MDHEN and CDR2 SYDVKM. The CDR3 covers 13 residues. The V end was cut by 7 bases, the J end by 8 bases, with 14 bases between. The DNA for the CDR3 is TGTGCCAGCATGGAGGGGGGGGAAGAAAAACTGTTTTTT. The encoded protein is CASMEGGEEKLFF.

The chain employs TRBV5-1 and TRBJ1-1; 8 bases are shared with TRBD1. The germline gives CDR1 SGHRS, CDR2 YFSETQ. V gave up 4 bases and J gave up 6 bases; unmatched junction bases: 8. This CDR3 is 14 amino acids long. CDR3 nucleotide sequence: TGCGCCAGCAGCCCGAGTGACAGGGGCGCTGAAGCTTTCTTT. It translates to CASSPSDRGAEAFF.

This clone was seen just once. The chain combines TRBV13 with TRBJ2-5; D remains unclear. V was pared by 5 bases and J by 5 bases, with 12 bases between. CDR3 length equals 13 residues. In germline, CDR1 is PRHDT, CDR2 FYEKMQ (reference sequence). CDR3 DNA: TGTGCCAGCAGCCCACTGACCGGGGAGACCCAGTACTTC. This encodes CASSPLTGETQYF.

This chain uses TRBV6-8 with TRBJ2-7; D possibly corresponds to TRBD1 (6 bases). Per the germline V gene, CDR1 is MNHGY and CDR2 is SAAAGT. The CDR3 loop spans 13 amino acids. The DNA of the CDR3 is TGTGGGGGGCGCGTGCGACCTTCCTACGAGCAGTACTTC. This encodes CGGRVRPSYEQYF.

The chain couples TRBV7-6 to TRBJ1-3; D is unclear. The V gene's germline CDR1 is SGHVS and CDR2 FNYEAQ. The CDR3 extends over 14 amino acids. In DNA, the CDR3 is TGTGCGAGCGGGAGAGGCACTTCTGGAAACACCATATATTTT. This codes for CASGRGTSGNTIYF.

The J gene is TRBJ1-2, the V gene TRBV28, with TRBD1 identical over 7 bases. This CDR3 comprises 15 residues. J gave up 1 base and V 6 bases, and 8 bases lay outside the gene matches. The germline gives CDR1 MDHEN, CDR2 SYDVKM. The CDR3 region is CASRVNRGSNYGYTF. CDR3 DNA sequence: TGTGCCAGCAGGGTTAACAGGGGAAGTAACTATGGCTACACCTTC.

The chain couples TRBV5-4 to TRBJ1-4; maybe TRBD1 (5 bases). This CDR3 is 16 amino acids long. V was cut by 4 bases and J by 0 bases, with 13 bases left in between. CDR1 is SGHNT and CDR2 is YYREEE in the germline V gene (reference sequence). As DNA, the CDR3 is TGTGCCAGCAGCACCGACAGCCTTTCAACTAATGAAAAACTGTTTTTT. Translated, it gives CASSTDSLSTNEKLFF.

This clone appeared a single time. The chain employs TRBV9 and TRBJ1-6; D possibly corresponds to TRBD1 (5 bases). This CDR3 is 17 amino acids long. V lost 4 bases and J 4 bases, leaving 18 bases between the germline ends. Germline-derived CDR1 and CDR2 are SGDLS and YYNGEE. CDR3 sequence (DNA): TGTGCCAGCAGCCCCCGGGAGGGGACCTGGTATAATTCACCCCTCCACTTT. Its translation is CASSPREGTWYNSPLHF.

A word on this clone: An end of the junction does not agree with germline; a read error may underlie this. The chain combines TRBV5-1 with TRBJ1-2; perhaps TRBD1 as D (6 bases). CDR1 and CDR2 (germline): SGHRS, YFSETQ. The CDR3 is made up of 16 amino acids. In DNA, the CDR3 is TGCGCCAGCACCTTGGAGTCGGACAGACCTAACTATGGCTACACCTTC. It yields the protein CASTLESDRPNYGYTF.

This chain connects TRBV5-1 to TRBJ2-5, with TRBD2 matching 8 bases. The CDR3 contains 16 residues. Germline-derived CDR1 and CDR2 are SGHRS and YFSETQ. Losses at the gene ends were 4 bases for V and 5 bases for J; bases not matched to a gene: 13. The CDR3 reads CASSTGSGGAEETQYF. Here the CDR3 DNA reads TGCGCCAGCAGCACCGGAAGCGGGGGCGCGGAGGAGACCCAGTACTTC.

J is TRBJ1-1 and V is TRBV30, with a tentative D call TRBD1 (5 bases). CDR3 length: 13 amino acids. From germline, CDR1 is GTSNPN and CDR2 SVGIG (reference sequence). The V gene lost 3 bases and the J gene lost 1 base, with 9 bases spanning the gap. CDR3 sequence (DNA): TGTGCCTGGAGCGACAGATGGAACACTGAAGCTTTCTTT. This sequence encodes CAWSDRWNTEAFF.

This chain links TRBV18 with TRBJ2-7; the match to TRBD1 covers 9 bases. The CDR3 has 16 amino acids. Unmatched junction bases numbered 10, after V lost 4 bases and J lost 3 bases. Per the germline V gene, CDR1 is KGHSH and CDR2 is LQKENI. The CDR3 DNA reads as TGTGCCAGCTCACTCCCTCGCGGGACAGGGATCTACGAGCAGTACTTC. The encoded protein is CASSLPRGTGIYEQYF.

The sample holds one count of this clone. CDR3 protein: CASSPSTGGVETQYF. CDR3 nucleotides: TGTGCCAGCAGCCCATCGACAGGGGGGGTCGAGACCCAGTACTTC. V and J are TRBV7-9 and TRBJ2-5; TRBD1 matches 9 bases. Germline V gene lookup returns CDR1 SEHNR and CDR2 FQNEAQ (reference sequence). V trimming: 5 bases; J trimming: 5 bases; junction bases outside the gene matches: 9. The CDR3 runs 15 residues.

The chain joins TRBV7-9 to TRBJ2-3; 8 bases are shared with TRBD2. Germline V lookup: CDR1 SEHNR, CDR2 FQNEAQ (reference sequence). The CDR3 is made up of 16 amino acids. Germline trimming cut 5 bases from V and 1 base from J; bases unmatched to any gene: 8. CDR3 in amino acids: CASSLGETSGTDTQYF. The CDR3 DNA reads TGTGCCAGCAGCCTCGGGGAGACTAGCGGCACAGATACGCAGTATTTT.

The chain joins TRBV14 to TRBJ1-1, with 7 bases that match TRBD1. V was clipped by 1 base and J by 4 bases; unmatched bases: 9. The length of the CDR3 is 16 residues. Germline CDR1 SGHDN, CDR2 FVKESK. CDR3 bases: TGTGCCAGCAGCCAAGCGTACAGGGGTAGTCGCACTGAAGCTTTCTTT. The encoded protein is CASSQAYRGSRTEAFF.

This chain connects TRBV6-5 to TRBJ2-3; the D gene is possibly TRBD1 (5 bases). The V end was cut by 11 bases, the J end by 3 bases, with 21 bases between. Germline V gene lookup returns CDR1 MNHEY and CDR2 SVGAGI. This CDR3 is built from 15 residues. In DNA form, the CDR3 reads TGTGCCGTCCGTGGGGCGAAATGGGGTACAGATACGCAGTATTTT. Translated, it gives CAVRGAKWGTDTQYF.

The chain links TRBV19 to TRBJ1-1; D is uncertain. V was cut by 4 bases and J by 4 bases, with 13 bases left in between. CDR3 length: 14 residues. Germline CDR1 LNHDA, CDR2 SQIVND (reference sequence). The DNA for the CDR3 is TGTGCCAGTAGTACCCCGACATCCGTCACTGAAGCTTTCTTT. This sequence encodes CASSTPTSVTEAFF.

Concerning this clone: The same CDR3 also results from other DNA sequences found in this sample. CDR3 nucleotide sequence: TGTGCCAGCAGTGACGGGGGTCGGGGGGCCTACGAGCAGTACTTC. Residues: CASSDGGRGAYEQYF. The V call is TRBV2, the J call TRBJ2-7; 7 nucleotides match TRBD2. V shed 3 bases and J 2 bases; nucleotides not matched to a gene: 7. This CDR3 is 15 amino acids long. Germline V lookup: CDR1 SNHLY, CDR2 FYNNEI. The full variable domain, with the rest looked up from reference TRBV2 and TRBJ2-7, is EPEVTQTPSHQVTQMGQEVILRCVPISNHLYFYWYRQILGQKVEFLVSFYNNEISEKSEIFDDQFSVERPDGSNFTLKIRSTKLEDSAMYFCASSDGGRGAYEQYFGPGTRLTVT.

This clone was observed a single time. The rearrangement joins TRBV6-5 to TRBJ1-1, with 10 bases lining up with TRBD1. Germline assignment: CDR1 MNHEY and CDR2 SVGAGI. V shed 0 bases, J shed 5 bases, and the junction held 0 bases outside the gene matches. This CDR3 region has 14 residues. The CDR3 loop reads CASSYSGQGTEAFF. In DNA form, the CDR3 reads TGTGCCAGCAGTTACTCGGGACAGGGGACTGAAGCTTTCTTT.